This TCR beta chain was recovered during a study of blood T cell repertoires in COVID-19. Overall study context: Collection of acute and convalescent COVID-19 samples took place in the United States, Italy and Spain.

The germline V gene encodes CDR1 MNHEY and CDR2 SVGAGI. V shed 0 bases and J 4 bases; nucleotides not matched to a gene: 1. The CDR3 sequence is 14 residues long. All enrollees were roughly 18 to 89 years old and from about 25 US areas. In assigning cohorts, the study relied on participant-reported clinical history. Donors in Cohort 3 who had recovered were those with two negative PCRs, healthcare professional clearance, or resolution of their symptoms. Measured with immunoSEQ multiplex PCR; TCRdb has only the in-frame clones, and not every one. The data show around 200,000 clones, with approximately 90% seen just once and about 2.6% held by the top ten.

V is TRBV6-5 and J is TRBJ1-2; 8 positions agree with TRBD1. The receptor comes from a woman in her 30s who had recovered from COVID-19. Sequenced input: PBMCs or T cells enriched from blood (not recorded which). The CDR3 region has the DNA TGTGCCAGCAGTTACTCACAGGGGGGCTATGGCTACACCTTC. It translates to CASSYSQGGYGYTF.